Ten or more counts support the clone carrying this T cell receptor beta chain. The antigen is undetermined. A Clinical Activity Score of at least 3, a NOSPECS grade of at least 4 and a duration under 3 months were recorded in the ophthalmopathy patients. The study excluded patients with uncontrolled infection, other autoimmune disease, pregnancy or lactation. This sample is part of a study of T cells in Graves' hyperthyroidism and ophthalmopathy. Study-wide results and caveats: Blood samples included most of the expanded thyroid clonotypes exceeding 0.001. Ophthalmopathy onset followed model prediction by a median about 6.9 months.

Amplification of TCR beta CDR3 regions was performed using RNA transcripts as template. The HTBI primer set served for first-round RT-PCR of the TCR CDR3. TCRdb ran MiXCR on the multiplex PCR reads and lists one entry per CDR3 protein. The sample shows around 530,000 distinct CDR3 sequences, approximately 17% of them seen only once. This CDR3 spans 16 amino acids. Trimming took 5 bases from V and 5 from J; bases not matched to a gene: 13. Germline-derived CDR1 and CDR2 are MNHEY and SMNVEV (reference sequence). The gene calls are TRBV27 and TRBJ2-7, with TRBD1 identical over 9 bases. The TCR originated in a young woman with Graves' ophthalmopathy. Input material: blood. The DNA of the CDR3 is TGTGCCAGCAGTCCCTATTCGGGACAGGGTCGCCACGAGCAGTACTTC. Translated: CASSPYSGQGRHEQYF.